This TCR beta chain was documented in a study of shared clonotypes between healthy human individuals. The split of CD4+ cells yielded CD45RA+ naive and CD45RA-negative memory subsets. Original data processing: Filtering differed since immunoSEQ provided only junctions, with no quality scores. Sequenced by immunoSEQ multiplex PCR; TCRdb stores in-frame clones only, minus some. From that table come the V and J calls and clone size; the DNA was used to work out D and trimming. Among a few million clones listed, about 92% were seen once. CDR1 SNHLY and CDR2 FYNNEI come from the germline V gene. The CDR3 contains 13 residues. Germline trimming cut 8 bases from V and 0 bases from J; bases unmatched to any gene: 2. Notes on the study in general: Non-shared clonotypes had lower generation probabilities than those shared by all four donors. Naive subsets typically showed greater estimated richness than memory subsets.

Turning to this clone: Its antigen is as yet unknown.

The receptor comes from a man younger than 35 in good health. Sequencing was done on a sample of naive CD4+ T cells sorted from blood. Subset denoted: CD45RA+ positively selected. The V gene is TRBV2, the J gene TRBJ1-1, with TRBD1 matching over 8 bases. The CDR3 DNA follows: TGTGCCAGCGGACAGGGTATGAACACTGAAGCTTTCTTT. Its protein product is CASGQGMNTEAFF.